The 13 T cell receptor beta chains given below trace back to one sample, sequenced in a study of beta chain features in type 1 diabetes. The sequenced template was cDNA made from the entire isolated RNA. Method: immunoSEQ multiplex PCR; TCRdb's copy keeps in-frame clones and lacks some. The table records 400,000 to 600,000 clones, about 30% of them present only once. The source material was naive CD4+ T cells from blood. These receptors all come from a man between 18 and 35 years old in good health.

This clone was detected only a few times. V usage is TRBV13 and J usage is TRBJ2-7; D gene unclear. Deletions cut 0 bases from V and 3 bases from J, with 6 bases between. The CDR3 loop spans 13 amino acids. Germline V lookup: CDR1 PRHDT, CDR2 FYEKMQ (reference sequence). CDR3 nucleotides: TGTGCCAGCAGCTTAGGAAGGAGCTACGAGCAGTACTTC. Translating it yields CASSLGRSYEQYF.

The V and J genes are TRBV11-2 and TRBJ2-1; 12 positions agree with TRBD2. V was pared by 5 bases and J by 7 bases, with 9 bases of the junction left unmatched. This CDR3 contains 16 residues. From germline, CDR1 is SGHAT and CDR2 FQNNGV. CDR3 amino acids: CASSAQLAGGQNEQFF. CDR3 in DNA: TGTGCCAGCAGCGCCCAACTAGCGGGAGGTCAGAATGAGCAGTTCTTC. Supplemented by reference TRBV11-2 and TRBJ2-1, the full variable domain reads EAGVAQSPRYKIIEKRQSVAFWCNPISGHATLYWYQQILGQGPKLLIQFQNNGVVDDSQLPKDRFSAERLKGVDSTLKIQPAKLEDSAVYLCASSAQLAGGQNEQFFGPGTRLTVL.

The rearrangement links TRBV25-1 to TRBJ2-7; possibly TRBD2 for D (6 bases). This CDR3 has 17 residues. Trimming pared 2 bases from V and 2 bases from J, leaving 19 bases between. The germline V gene has CDR1 MGHDK and CDR2 SYGVNS. CDR3 DNA sequence: TGTGCCAGCAGTGAAGCCGCGGGCCAGGGACTCCCCTACGAGCAGTACTTC. Protein product: CASSEAAGQGLPYEQYF.

This clone was seen a few times. The chain combines TRBV7-2 with TRBJ2-7; D might be TRBD2 (5 bases). V lost 1 base and J 2 bases, leaving 12 bases between the germline ends. From germline, CDR1 is SGHTA and CDR2 FQGNSA. This CDR3 has 15 residues. For the CDR3, the DNA is TGTGCCAGCAGCTTAGTACGAGCGGAGCCCTACGAGCAGTACTTC. Its protein product is CASSLVRAEPYEQYF.

In its sample, this clone was seen a few times. Other DNA sequences in the sample encode the same CDR3. The J gene is TRBJ1-1, the V gene TRBV30, with a weak D call TRBD1 (5 bases). CDR1 and CDR2 from the germline V gene are GTSNPN and SVGIG (reference sequence). The V gene lost 4 bases and the J gene lost 4 bases, with 13 bases spanning the gap. The CDR3 extends over 13 amino acids. This chain's CDR3 is CAWTEGRGTEAFF. CDR3 nucleotide sequence: TGTGCCTGGACAGAGGGACGTGGCACTGAAGCTTTCTTT.

This clone has just a few counts. The J gene is TRBJ2-1, the V gene TRBV6-6; TRBD2 matches 8 bases. V shed 10 bases and J 3 bases; nucleotides not matched to a gene: 8. Germline CDR1 and CDR2: MNHNY and SVGAGI (reference sequence). The CDR3 has 14 amino acids. Here the CDR3 reads CATKAGAIYNEQFF. CDR3 in DNA: TGTGCCACCAAAGCGGGAGCAATCTACAATGAGCAGTTCTTC.

This rearrangement joins TRBV30 to TRBJ2-3, with D possibly being TRBD1 (5 bases). Germline assignment: CDR1 GTSNPN and CDR2 SVGIG (reference sequence). CDR3 length equals 13 residues. The germline V and J ends were trimmed by 3 bases and 3 bases, with 10 bases remaining between them. The CDR3 DNA reads as TGTGCCTGGAGGAGGTCAGGGACAGATACGCAGTATTTT. This encodes CAWRRSGTDTQYF.

This clone has more than one count but fewer than ten. This rearrangement joins TRBV7-9 to TRBJ2-3, with D maybe TRBD1 (6 bases). CDR1 SEHNR and CDR2 FQNEAQ come from the germline V gene (reference sequence). This CDR3 region has 14 residues. The V end lost 4 bases, the J end lost 4 bases, and 12 bases lay between the germline ends. The CDR3 DNA reads as TGTGCCAGCAGCTCAACAGGGTACTCAGATACGCAGTATTTT. Translation gives CASSSTGYSDTQYF.

This chain joins TRBV27 and TRBJ2-1, with D hard to call. Looked up from germline, CDR1 is MNHEY and CDR2 is SMNVEV (reference sequence). The CDR3 runs 12 residues. V was pared by 2 bases and J by 9 bases, with 8 bases between. Here the CDR3 reads CASSLVSGEQFF. As DNA, the CDR3 is TGTGCCAGCAGTTTAGTCTCTGGTGAGCAGTTCTTC.

This clone was recorded a few times. This sequence joins TRBV29-1 and TRBJ1-1; unclear D gene. The germline V gene has CDR1 SQVTM and CDR2 ANQGSEA. Trimming stripped 2 bases from V and 3 bases from J, with 10 bases between. The CDR3 covers 13 residues. CDR3 bases: TGCAGCGTTGAATCTGATAAGTACACTGAAGCTTTCTTT. Protein product: CSVESDKYTEAFF.

The gene calls are TRBV7-9 and TRBJ2-5, with 12 bases matching TRBD2. There are 16 residues in the CDR3. Trimming at V came to 3 bases and at J to 2 bases, leaving 4 bases not matched to a gene. Germline V lookup: CDR1 SEHNR, CDR2 FQNEAQ (reference sequence). The CDR3 is CASSFGLAGTQETQYF. CDR3 DNA sequence: TGTGCCAGCAGCTTTGGACTAGCGGGGACTCAAGAGACCCAGTACTTC.

The chain couples TRBV7-9 to TRBJ2-3; tentatively, D is TRBD1 (5 bases). The CDR3 contains 14 residues. V dropped 3 bases and J dropped 4 bases, with 11 bases sitting between them. Germline V gene lookup returns CDR1 SEHNR and CDR2 FQNEAQ (reference sequence). CDR3 sequence reads: CASSLGARADTQYF. The CDR3 bases are TGTGCCAGCAGCTTGGGTGCCAGGGCAGATACGCAGTATTTT.

The rearrangement uses TRBV5-1 and TRBJ2-5; 9 bases map to TRBD2. Per the germline V gene, CDR1 is SGHRS and CDR2 is YFSETQ. The CDR3 extends over 14 amino acids. Trimming at V came to 3 bases and at J to 3 bases, leaving 3 bases not matched to a gene. Written as DNA, the CDR3 is TGCGCCAGCAGCTCAGTAGCGGGAGAAGAGACCCAGTACTTC. Translated, it gives CASSSVAGEETQYF.